This paragraph covers one TCR beta chain sequence. The germline gives CDR1 SNHLY, CDR2 FYNNEI. The CDR3 sequence is 18 residues long. Deletions cut 6 bases from V and 5 bases from J, with 25 bases between. Original analysis: The authors estimated nucleated cell counts from reference gene primer amplification. Profiling relied on immunoSEQ multiplex PCR, and the TCRdb table lists in-frame clones only, not all of them. Clone size and V and J calls were adopted from that table, with D and trimming inferred from the DNA. The sample yields tens of thousands of clones, roughly 90% seen once. The sample originates from a study of blood T cell repertoires in COVID-19. Looking at the study overall: Acute and convalescent COVID-19 specimens originated in the United States, Italy and Spain. Sample material is recorded as cDNA or gDNA derived from T cells, B-cell-depleted T cells, or PBMCs.

The sequencing input was peripheral blood. The V and J genes are TRBV2 and TRBJ2-2; a weak D match, TRBD2 (6 bases). The sequence came from a woman older than 75 with acute or convalescent COVID-19. CDR3 loop: CASSGLKTGTSGTGELFF. The DNA of the CDR3 is TGTGCCAGCAGCGGACTCAAGACCGGGACTTCCGGGACCGGGGAGCTGTTTTTT.